This T cell receptor (beta chain) derives from a study of T cell changes during pregnancy in multiple sclerosis. Germline V gene sequence: CDR1 MNHEY, CDR2 SMNVEV (reference sequence). V was cut by 0 bases and J by 0 bases, with 9 bases left in between. The CDR3 extends over 15 amino acids. This clone was observed a single time. This table comes from immunoSEQ multiplex PCR, and its TCRdb copy is limited to in-frame clones, with some not included. The sample has tens of thousands of clones, around nine tenths seen once; the top ten hold roughly 1.7%. The material was peripheral blood, obtained in the first trimester of pregnancy. The rearrangement uses TRBV27 and TRBJ2-7, with D possibly matching TRBD1 (6 bases). This TCR came from a female donor in good health, enrolled as a control in a pregnancy study. In DNA form, the CDR3 reads TGTGCCAGCAGTTTATCGGACAGACACTCCTACGAGCAGTACTTC. Its translation: CASSLSDRHSYEQYF.